One and the same sample provided the 27 T cell receptor beta chains below, sequenced in a study of cytomegalovirus exposure and HLA in healthy donors. TCRdb keeps only in-frame clones here, not all; method: immunoSEQ multiplex PCR. In the table there are 190,000 or so clones, approximately 83% of which are singletons. Sequencing was performed on PBMCs. The source is a woman aged 18-29 years in good health and CMV-seropositive.

The gene calls are TRBV5-6 and TRBJ1-3; tentative D call: TRBD1 (6 bases). The germline CDR1 and CDR2 sequences are SGHDT and YYEEEE. CDR3 length equals 17 residues. V lost 1 base to trimming and J lost 4 bases, with 18 bases between them. The CDR3 DNA follows: TGTGCCAGCAGCTTGAAATTTGGGTTACAGGGAGGAAACACCATATATTTT. It yields the protein CASSLKFGLQGGNTIYF.

The chain uses TRBV29-1 and TRBJ1-3, with 8 bases matching TRBD1. The CDR3 is made up of 14 amino acids. CDR1 and CDR2 (germline): SQVTM, ANQGSEA. Unmatched junction bases numbered 2, after V lost 0 bases and J lost 4 bases. The CDR3 DNA sequence: TGCAGCGTTGAAGACAGGGGGCAAGGAAACACCATATATTTT. This codes for CSVEDRGQGNTIYF.

This chain links TRBV6-1 with TRBJ2-2, with TRBD2 matching over 7 bases. V trimming: 2 bases; J trimming: 5 bases; junction bases outside the gene matches: 5. This CDR3 has 15 amino acids. Per germline, CDR1 MNHNS and CDR2 SASEGT. Written as DNA, the CDR3 is TGTGCCAGCAGTGAACTCCGCGGGGGAACCGGGGAGCTGTTTTTT. This gives the protein CASSELRGGTGELFF.

The chain couples TRBV6-1 to TRBJ2-3; tentatively, D is TRBD2 (6 bases). Germline CDR1 MNHNS, CDR2 SASEGT. Trimming removed 2 bases at V and 4 bases at J, with 13 bases between. The CDR3 is 15 amino acids. The CDR3 is CASSEPGSGADTQYF. The CDR3 region has the DNA TGTGCCAGCAGTGAACCGGGATCGGGGGCAGATACGCAGTATTTT.

The CDR3 DNA sequence: TGTGCCAGCGGAGACCGACAGGCTTATAATTCACCCCTCCACTTT. It codes for CASGDRQAYNSPLHF. The V call is TRBV6-1, the J call TRBJ1-6, with D perhaps matching TRBD1 (6 bases). Trimming pared 8 bases from V and 4 bases from J, leaving 15 bases between. Germline V gene sequence: CDR1 MNHNS, CDR2 SASEGT. CDR3 size: 15 residues.

The chain links TRBV4-1 to TRBJ1-1, with unresolved D. Germline V lookup: CDR1 MGHRA, CDR2 YSYEKL. The CDR3 length is 14 residues. The V end lost 2 bases, the J end lost 0 bases, and 7 bases lay between the germline ends. This CDR3 reads CASSQMELNTEAFF. The CDR3 DNA sequence: TGCGCCAGCAGCCAAATGGAGTTGAACACTGAAGCTTTCTTT.

The chain employs TRBV7-3 and TRBJ1-2; 8 bases fit TRBD1. V lost 5 bases and J lost 9; bases outside the gene matches: 14. CDR1 is SGHTA and CDR2 is FQGTGA in the germline V gene. The CDR3 is made up of 15 amino acids. CDR3 coding DNA: TGTGCCAGCAGCCCAGGGGGCGGAGACCTCAGTAGCTACACCTTC. This codes for CASSPGGGDLSSYTF.

The chain has TRBV27 and TRBJ2-3; TRBD1 is a possible D gene (6 bases). V gave up 4 bases and J gave up 0 bases, with 20 bases separating them. CDR1 and CDR2 from the germline V gene are MNHEY and SMNVEV (reference sequence). The CDR3 sequence is 18 residues long. This chain's CDR3 is CASSSLLGQTTSTDTQYF. For the CDR3, the DNA is TGTGCCAGCAGTTCTCTGCTTGGACAGACTACTAGCACAGATACGCAGTATTTT.

The chain is built from TRBV5-4 and TRBJ2-5; D is possibly TRBD2 (7 bases). CDR1 and CDR2 (germline): SGHNT, YYREEE (reference sequence). The CDR3 is 15 amino acids. V gave up 5 bases and J gave up 4 bases, with 18 bases separating them. The DNA for the CDR3 is TGTGCCAGCAGGAAGGGGGGGGCGGAAGGAGAGACCCAGTACTTC. Translated, it gives CASRKGGAEGETQYF.

This clone was counted only a few times. The gene calls are TRBV4-1 and TRBJ2-7; tentative D call: TRBD2 (7 bases). CDR1 MGHRA and CDR2 YSYEKL come from the germline V gene. Trimming removed 0 bases from V and 2 bases from J, with 11 bases in between. CDR3 length: 15 residues. The CDR3 nucleotides read TGCGCCAGCAGCCAAGAGGGGGCGGGGGCCTACGAGCAGTACTTC. Protein product: CASSQEGAGAYEQYF.

The V and J genes are TRBV27 and TRBJ1-6, with D hard to call. This CDR3 spans 15 amino acids. V was cut by 7 bases and J by 9 bases, with 19 bases left in between. Looked up from germline, CDR1 is MNHEY and CDR2 is SMNVEV (reference sequence). The CDR3 nucleotides are TGTGCCAGCACCCCTGGGGAGGGCTACGGTTCACCCCTCCACTTT. Amino acids: CASTPGEGYGSPLHF.

V and J are TRBV7-8 and TRBJ2-7; the match to TRBD2 covers 12 bases. The V gene end was trimmed by 5 bases and the J gene end by 3 bases; junction bases not matched to a gene: 5. Germline CDR1 reads SGHVS; CDR2 reads FQNEAQ. The CDR3 runs 15 residues. CDR3 protein: CASSPGTSGYYEQYF. CDR3 DNA sequence: TGTGCCAGCAGCCCTGGGACTAGCGGGTACTACGAGCAGTACTTC.

The V and J genes are TRBV4-3 and TRBJ2-7; no clear D. Looked up from germline, CDR1 is LGHNA and CDR2 is YSLEER. The V and J ends lost 4 bases and 3 bases respectively, with 10 bases between them. The length of the CDR3 is 13 residues. The CDR3: CASSPGFYYEQYF. The DNA for the CDR3 is TGCGCCAGCAGCCCGGGTTTCTACTACGAGCAGTACTTC.

This sequence joins TRBV6-1 and TRBJ1-5; weak D call: TRBD1 (5 bases). Trimming shortened V by 2 bases and J by 7 bases, and 12 bases separated the two germline ends. The CDR3 length is 14 residues. CDR1 is MNHNS, CDR2 SASEGT, per germline. CDR3 sequence reads: CASSERGLGQPQHF. CDR3 nucleotide sequence: TGTGCCAGCAGTGAAAGGGGTCTCGGGCAGCCCCAGCATTTT.

The chain links TRBV4-3 to TRBJ1-1; no firm D call. V lost 0 bases and J 1 base, leaving 12 bases between the germline ends. Germline-derived CDR1 and CDR2 are LGHNA and YSLEER. This CDR3 is 16 amino acids long. This CDR3 reads CASSQDRLVGNTEAFF. CDR3 DNA sequence: TGCGCCAGCAGCCAAGACAGGTTGGTAGGGAACACTGAAGCTTTCTTT.

This clone was counted a single time. The chain employs TRBV5-1 and TRBJ2-2; 7 nucleotides agree with TRBD2. Trimming took 0 bases from V and 3 from J; bases not matched to a gene: 8. The CDR3 is made up of 17 amino acids. The germline V gene encodes CDR1 SGHRS and CDR2 YFSETQ. CDR3 in amino acids: CASSLEAAGVHTGELFF. The CDR3 DNA reads as TGCGCCAGCAGCTTGGAGGCGGCGGGGGTGCACACCGGGGAGCTGTTTTTT.

V usage is TRBV9 and J usage is TRBJ2-7, with 10 bases fitting TRBD1. CDR3 size: 15 residues. Germline assignment: CDR1 SGDLS and CDR2 YYNGEE. The J segment lost 0 bases and the V segment lost 4 bases, leaving 4 bases of the junction unmatched. CDR3 in DNA: TGTGCCAGCAGCTCACGGGACAGGGGCTCCTACGAGCAGTACTTC. The encoded protein is CASSSRDRGSYEQYF.

The J gene is TRBJ2-7, the V gene TRBV9; D is unresolved. Trimming pared 0 bases from V and 0 bases from J, leaving 7 bases between. This CDR3 is 14 amino acids long. Germline V gene data show CDR1 as SGDLS and CDR2 as YYNGEE. This CDR3 is CASSVDQDSYEQYF. Here the CDR3 DNA reads TGTGCCAGCAGCGTAGACCAGGACTCCTACGAGCAGTACTTC.

J is TRBJ2-3 and V is TRBV19; 9 bases align to TRBD2. The CDR3 length is 15 residues. The germline CDR1 and CDR2 sequences are LNHDA and SQIVND (reference sequence). After removal of 0 bases from V and 3 bases from J, the junction contained 1 base not matched to a gene. The CDR3 coding sequence is TGTGCCAGTAGTATAGATGCGGGGGGGACAGATACGCAGTATTTT. Its translation: CASSIDAGGTDTQYF. Full variable domain (rest looked up from reference TRBV19 and TRBJ2-3): DGGITQSPKYLFRKEGQNVTLSCEQNLNHDAMYWYRQDPGQGLRLIYYSQIVNDFQKGDIAEGYSVSREKKESFPLTVTSAQKNPTAFYLCASSIDAGGTDTQYFGPGTRLTVL.

The chain combines TRBV7-2 with TRBJ2-1; perhaps TRBD2 as D (5 bases). V gave up 2 bases and J gave up 8 bases, with 13 bases separating them. The CDR3 has 14 amino acids. Germline lookup yields CDR1 SGHTA and CDR2 FQGNSA. CDR3 DNA sequence: TGTGCCAGCAGCTTAAGTCAGCGGATCCATGAGCAGTTCTTC. This translates into CASSLSQRIHEQFF.

The gene calls are TRBV4-1 and TRBJ1-5; 7 bases agree with TRBD1. This CDR3 region has 17 residues. V dropped 4 bases and J dropped 8; count of bases not matched to a gene: 17. Germline CDR1 reads MGHRA; CDR2 reads YSYEKL. CDR3 sequence reads: CASSLTPRQGPREPQHF. The CDR3 DNA reads TGCGCCAGCAGCCTCACTCCGCGACAGGGCCCTAGGGAGCCCCAGCATTTT.

This clone has just a few counts. Here the CDR3 reads CASSLSRGDGYTF. The CDR3 DNA is TGTGCCAGCAGCTTATCCAGGGGCGATGGCTACACCTTC. The rearrangement links TRBV7-3 to TRBJ1-2; a possible D gene is TRBD1 (6 bases). Per the germline V gene, CDR1 is SGHTA and CDR2 is FQGTGA. Trimming removed 2 bases at V and 6 bases at J, with 10 bases between. There are 13 residues in the CDR3. Combining the CDR3 with reference TRBV7-3 and TRBJ1-2 gives the whole variable domain GAGVSQTPSNKVTEKGKYVELRCDPISGHTALYWYRQSLGQGPEFLIYFQGTGAADDSGLPNDRFFAVRPEGSVSTLKIQRTERGDSAVYLCASSLSRGDGYTFGSGTRLTVV.

This clone was seen a single time. The chain is built from TRBV2 and TRBJ1-2; possibly TRBD1 for D (6 bases). The germline V and J ends were trimmed by 10 bases and 4 bases, with 10 bases remaining between them. Per germline, CDR1 SNHLY and CDR2 FYNNEI. The CDR3 is 11 residues long. The CDR3 sequence is CATQGSYGYTF. DNA for the CDR3: TGTGCCACACAGGGATCCTATGGCTACACCTTC.

The J gene is TRBJ2-7, the V gene TRBV5-1; maybe TRBD1 (6 bases). The CDR3 is made up of 15 amino acids. The V and J ends lost 0 bases and 3 bases respectively, with 13 bases between them. Per the germline V gene, CDR1 is SGHRS and CDR2 is YFSETQ. The CDR3 region has the DNA TGCGCCAGCAGCTTGGTTAGCACAGGGATCTACGAGCAGTACTTC. Amino acids: CASSLVSTGIYEQYF.

This sequence joins TRBV2 and TRBJ2-3; tentatively, D is TRBD2 (5 bases). Trimming took 8 bases from V and 5 from J, leaving 17 bases between them. The length of the CDR3 is 14 residues. The V gene's germline CDR1 is SNHLY and CDR2 FYNNEI. CDR3 coding DNA: TGTGCCAGCTATGGTCTCCAAGGAGGAGATACGCAGTATTTT. Protein: CASYGLQGGDTQYF.

For the CDR3, the DNA is TGTGCCAGCAGCGCCGGGGCCACGGGAGGTGAAAAACTGTTTTTT. Translation: CASSAGATGGEKLFF. J is TRBJ1-4 and V is TRBV9, with D perhaps TRBD1 (5 bases). The germline V gene has CDR1 SGDLS and CDR2 YYNGEE. Trimming left V 3 bases short and J 7 bases short, with 16 bases between. The CDR3 length is 15 residues.

The chain recombines TRBV5-6 with TRBJ2-6; no definite D call. The CDR3 has 16 residues. V was clipped by 1 base and J by 0 bases, with 8 bases between them. The germline CDR1 and CDR2 sequences are SGHDT and YYEEEE. CDR3 in amino acids: CASSLSSTSGANVLTF. CDR3 DNA: TGTGCCAGCAGCTTGTCCAGTACCTCTGGGGCCAACGTCCTGACTTTC. The full variable domain, completed using reference TRBV5-6 and TRBJ2-6, is DAGVTQSPTHLIKTRGQQVTLRCSPKSGHDTVSWYQQALGQGPQFIFQYYEEEERQRGNFPDRFSGHQFPNYSSELNVNALLLGDSALYLCASSLSSTSGANVLTFGAGSRLTVL.